The clone carrying this TCR beta chain was observed a few times. As for the donors, each was a healthy bone marrow donor. Primers included in the PCR were 60 Vbeta and 13 Jbeta primers. Repertoires were generated with immunoSEQ multiplex PCR, while TCRdb's copy carries only in-frame clones and drops some. Found here are under 200,000 clones, approximately 86% of them singletons; the top ten hold around 1.8%. This record belongs to a study of cytomegalovirus exposure and HLA in healthy donors. Study context: An earlier analysis identified 117 million unique TCR beta sequences in approximately 190 million T cells.

Between the trimmed V and J ends, which lost 3 bases and 7 bases, there was a span of 13 bases. Germline V gene data show CDR1 as SGDLS and CDR2 as YYNGEE. The CDR3 totals 13 residues. The chain couples TRBV9 to TRBJ1-2; TRBD1 might be the D (5 bases). The TCR sequence derives from a woman between 18 and 30 years old in good health and CMV-seronegative. Sequencing was carried out using PBMCs. As DNA, the CDR3 is TGTGCCAGCAGCGAACCCCGGGGGGGTGGCTACACCTTC. The encoded protein is CASSEPRGGGYTF.